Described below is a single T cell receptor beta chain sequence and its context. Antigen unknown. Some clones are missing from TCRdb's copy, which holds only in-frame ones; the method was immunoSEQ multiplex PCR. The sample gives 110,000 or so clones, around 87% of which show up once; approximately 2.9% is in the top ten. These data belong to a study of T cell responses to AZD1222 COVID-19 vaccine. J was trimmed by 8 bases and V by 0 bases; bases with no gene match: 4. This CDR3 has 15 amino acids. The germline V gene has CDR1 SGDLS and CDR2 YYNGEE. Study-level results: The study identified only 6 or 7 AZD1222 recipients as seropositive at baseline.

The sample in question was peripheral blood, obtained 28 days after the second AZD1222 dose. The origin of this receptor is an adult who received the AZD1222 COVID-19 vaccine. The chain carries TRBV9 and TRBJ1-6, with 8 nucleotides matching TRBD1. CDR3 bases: TGTGCCAGCAGCGTAGAAGACAGGGGATATTCACCCCTCCACTTT. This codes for CASSVEDRGYSPLHF.